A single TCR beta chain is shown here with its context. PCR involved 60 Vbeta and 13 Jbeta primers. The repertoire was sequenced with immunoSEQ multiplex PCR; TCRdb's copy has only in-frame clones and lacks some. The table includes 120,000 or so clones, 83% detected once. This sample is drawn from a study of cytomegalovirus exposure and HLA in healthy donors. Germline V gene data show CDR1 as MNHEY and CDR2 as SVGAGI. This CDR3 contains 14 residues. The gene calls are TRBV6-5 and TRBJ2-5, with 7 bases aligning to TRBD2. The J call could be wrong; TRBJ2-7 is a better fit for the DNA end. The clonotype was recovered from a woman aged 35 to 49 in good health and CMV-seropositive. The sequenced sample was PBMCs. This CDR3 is CASSYTSASYEQYF. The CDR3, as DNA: TGTGCCAGCAGCTATACTAGCGCCTCATACGAGCAGTACTTC.